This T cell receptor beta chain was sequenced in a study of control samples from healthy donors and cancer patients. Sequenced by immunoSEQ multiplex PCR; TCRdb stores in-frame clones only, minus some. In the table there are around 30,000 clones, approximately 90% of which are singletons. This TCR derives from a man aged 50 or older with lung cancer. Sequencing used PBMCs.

The CDR3 coding sequence is TGTGCCATCAGTAATAAGGGAGGTGGAGAAGAAAAACTGTTTTTT. Translated, it gives CAISNKGGGEEKLFF. The rearrangement uses TRBV10-3 and TRBJ1-4; D remains ambiguous. With 5 bases removed from V and 8 bases from J, the gap between germline ends came to 18 bases. Germline values: CDR1 ENHRY, CDR2 SYGVKD. This CDR3 has 15 residues.